The 32 T cell receptor beta chains presented below share a single source sample, sequenced in a study of cytomegalovirus exposure and HLA in healthy donors. This PCR relied on a set of 60 Vbeta primers and 13 Jbeta primers. Sequenced by immunoSEQ multiplex PCR; TCRdb stores in-frame clones only, minus some. This sample yields about 200,000 clones, of which 60% to 80% are seen a single time; around 2% belongs to the top ten. The sequencing sample was made of PBMCs. The source is a man aged 18 to 30 in good health and CMV-seronegative.

V and J are TRBV15 and TRBJ2-1, with TRBD2 matching over 9 bases. V trimming: 2 bases; J trimming: 10 bases; junction bases outside the gene matches: 3. The CDR3 runs 13 residues. Germline V gives CDR1 LNHNV, CDR2 YYDKDF (reference sequence). As DNA, the CDR3 is TGTGCCACCAGCAGACTCGGGACTAGCGAGCAGTTCTTC. It is translated as CATSRLGTSEQFF. Full variable domain (rest looked up from reference TRBV15 and TRBJ2-1): DAMVIQNPRYQVTQFGKPVTLSCSQTLNHNVMYWYQQKSSQAPKLLFHYYDKDFNNEADTPDNFQSRRPNTSFCFLDIRSPGLGDTAMYLCATSRLGTSEQFFGPGTRLTVL.

The chain couples TRBV4-2 to TRBJ1-4; the D is unclear. V was pared by 0 bases and J by 0 bases, with 8 bases between. The length of the CDR3 is 16 residues. CDR1 and CDR2 (germline): LGHNA, YNFKEQ. CDR3 bases: TGTGCCAGCAGCCAAGATCGGAGGGCAACTAATGAAAAACTGTTTTTT. It translates to CASSQDRRATNEKLFF.

The chain is built from TRBV14 and TRBJ2-7; TRBD1 matches at 8 bases. Germline values: CDR1 SGHDN, CDR2 FVKESK. The J segment lost 3 bases and the V segment lost 4 bases, leaving 5 bases of the junction unmatched. The length of the CDR3 is 14 residues. Here the CDR3 reads CASSPIGQGYEQYF. The CDR3 DNA follows: TGTGCCAGCAGCCCCATAGGACAGGGCTACGAGCAGTACTTC.

The genes are TRBV7-2 and TRBJ2-1; the D gene is possibly TRBD2 (6 bases). V was shortened by 3 bases and J by 5 bases, with 23 bases between the two germline ends. The CDR3 runs 18 residues. Looked up from germline, CDR1 is SGHTA and CDR2 is FQGNSA. The CDR3 spells CASSFFPRRRDTDNEQFF. The CDR3 DNA reads as TGTGCCAGCAGCTTTTTCCCTCGTCGGCGGGATACTGACAATGAGCAGTTCTTC.

V usage is TRBV14 and J usage is TRBJ2-7; D is possibly TRBD2 (7 bases). Trimming took off 0 bases at V and 3 bases at J, with 9 bases between the two ends. Germline lookup yields CDR1 SGHDN and CDR2 FVKESK. The length of the CDR3 is 14 residues. Here the CDR3 DNA reads TGTGCCAGCAGCCAAGAGGGGGGGCACTACGAGCAGTACTTC. This encodes CASSQEGGHYEQYF.

J is TRBJ2-3 and V is TRBV19; 10 bases line up with TRBD2. Trimming cost V 5 bases and J 5 bases; bases outside gene matches: 7. Germline V gene lookup returns CDR1 LNHDA and CDR2 SQIVND (reference sequence). The CDR3 covers 15 residues. The CDR3 DNA reads as TGTGCCAGTAGTCCGCTAGCGGGGGCCGGAGATACGCAGTATTTT. Translation: CASSPLAGAGDTQYF. The complete variable domain, with remaining parts taken from reference TRBV19 and TRBJ2-3, reads DGGITQSPKYLFRKEGQNVTLSCEQNLNHDAMYWYRQDPGQGLRLIYYSQIVNDFQKGDIAEGYSVSREKKESFPLTVTSAQKNPTAFYLCASSPLAGAGDTQYFGPGTRLTVL.

The DNA of the CDR3 is TGTGCCAGCAGCAAACCGGGACTAGCGACTCAAGAGACCCAGTACTTC. This sequence encodes CASSKPGLATQETQYF. V gene TRBV21-1 combines with J gene TRBJ2-5; the table gives TRBD2 as D, unverified against the DNA. TRBV21-1 is deemed a pseudogene. The CDR3 loop spans 16 amino acids.

The chain uses TRBV5-6 and TRBJ1-1; D is ambiguous. The CDR3 runs 13 residues. Germline-derived CDR1 and CDR2 are SGHDT and YYEEEE. Trimming removed 0 bases at V and 5 bases at J, with 8 bases between. Written as DNA, the CDR3 is TGTGCCAGCAGCTTGGGCTCCCAGACTGAAGCTTTCTTT. Translated: CASSLGSQTEAFF.

This clone was observed a handful of times. V and J are TRBV18 and TRBJ2-5; D is ambiguous. Trimming cost V 1 base and J 3 bases, with 6 bases left between them. This CDR3 contains 13 residues. From germline, CDR1 is KGHSH and CDR2 LQKENI. In DNA form, the CDR3 reads TGTGCCAGCTCACCACGGCAGGAAGAGACCCAGTACTTC. This sequence encodes CASSPRQEETQYF.

The rearrangement joins TRBV15 to TRBJ1-5; TRBD1 aligns across 8 bases. The CDR3 totals 13 residues. V dropped 9 bases and J dropped 2; count of bases not matched to a gene: 3. In germline, CDR1 is LNHNV, CDR2 YYDKDF (reference sequence). This CDR3 reads CATRGQGNQPQHF. The CDR3 DNA reads as TGTGCCACACGGGGACAGGGCAATCAGCCCCAGCATTTT.

CDR3 in amino acids: CASSWGQGIEAFF. Written as DNA, the CDR3 is TGCGCCAGCAGCTGGGGACAGGGAATTGAAGCTTTCTTT. V is TRBV4-1 and J is TRBJ1-1; 9 bases are shared with TRBD1. The CDR3 sequence is 13 residues long. Germline V gene lookup returns CDR1 MGHRA and CDR2 YSYEKL. V gave up 5 bases and J gave up 7 bases; unmatched junction bases: 5.

This chain links TRBV7-2 with TRBJ1-2, with 11 nucleotides matching TRBD1. The J segment lost 8 bases and the V segment lost 5 bases, leaving 10 bases of the junction unmatched. CDR1 is SGHTA and CDR2 is FQGNSA in the germline V gene. The CDR3 loop spans 15 amino acids. For the CDR3, the DNA is TGTGCCAGCAGCCCAGGGACAGGGGGGAGGCAAGGCTACACCTTC. Its translation: CASSPGTGGRQGYTF.

The genes are TRBV29-1 and TRBJ1-4, with D uncertain. The CDR3 spans 14 residues. Germline lookup yields CDR1 SQVTM and CDR2 ANQGSEA. V lost 5 bases, J lost 0 bases, and 10 bases lay in between. The CDR3 DNA is TGCAGCGTTCGGACGGACTCAACTAATGAAAAACTGTTTTTT. It specifies CSVRTDSTNEKLFF.

This chain uses TRBV29-1 with TRBJ1-1, with TRBD1 matching 7 bases. V gave up 5 bases and J gave up 5 bases; unmatched junction bases: 8. The CDR3 totals 13 residues. In germline, CDR1 is SQVTM, CDR2 ANQGSEA. CDR3 nucleotide sequence: TGCAGCGTTTTTAGACAGGGCTGGACTGAAGCTTTCTTT. Residues: CSVFRQGWTEAFF.

V gene TRBV7-9 combines with J gene TRBJ1-3, with TRBD1 as a possible D gene (5 bases). CDR1 is SEHNR and CDR2 is FQNEAQ in the germline V gene (reference sequence). The CDR3 contains 16 residues. Trimming pared 5 bases from V and 0 bases from J, leaving 14 bases between. The CDR3, as DNA: TGTGCCAGCAGCGCTCCGGGACTGTCCTCTGGAAACACCATATATTTT. Its translation: CASSAPGLSSGNTIYF.

V usage is TRBV27 and J usage is TRBJ1-4; TRBD1 matches at 12 bases. This CDR3 spans 17 amino acids. Per germline, CDR1 MNHEY and CDR2 SMNVEV (reference sequence). Trimming took 4 bases from V and 3 from J; bases not matched to a gene: 6. The CDR3 sequence is CASSSGTGGWPNEKLFF. Here the CDR3 DNA reads TGTGCCAGCAGTTCCGGGACAGGGGGCTGGCCTAATGAAAAACTGTTTTTT. The full variable domain, with the rest looked up from reference TRBV27 and TRBJ1-4, is EAQVTQNPRYLITVTGKKLTVTCSQNMNHEYMSWYRQDPGLGLRQIYYSMNVEVTDKGDVPEGYKVSRKEKRNFPLILESPSPNQTSLYFCASSSGTGGWPNEKLFFGSGTQLSVL.

The chain couples TRBV30 to TRBJ1-2; 7 nucleotides match TRBD1. The trim removed 1 base at V and 3 bases at J, leaving 5 bases unmatched. Germline CDR1 reads GTSNPN; CDR2 reads SVGIG (reference sequence). The CDR3 runs to 14 residues. The CDR3 is CAWSATGVYYGYTF. The CDR3 nucleotides are TGTGCCTGGAGTGCCACAGGGGTTTACTATGGCTACACCTTC.

This chain uses TRBV30 with TRBJ2-5; the match to TRBD2 covers 8 bases. Losses at the gene ends were 4 bases for V and 6 bases for J; bases not matched to a gene: 16. Looked up from germline, CDR1 is GTSNPN and CDR2 is SVGIG (reference sequence). The CDR3 extends over 16 amino acids. The CDR3 DNA reads TGTGCCTGGAACAATGAGAAACTAGCGGCTTGGAAGACCCAGTACTTC. Its protein is CAWNNEKLAAWKTQYF.

This clone has more than one count but fewer than ten. The rearrangement links TRBV11-3 to TRBJ1-4, with no clear D. In germline, CDR1 is SGHNT, CDR2 YENEEA. Trimming shortened V by 3 bases and J by 7 bases, and 9 bases separated the two germline ends. The CDR3 sequence is 13 residues long. The CDR3 coding sequence is TGTGCCAGCAGCTTTAGTAGTGGTGAAAAACTGTTTTTT. Translating gives CASSFSSGEKLFF.

CDR3 region: CASSSGDRGAETQYF. CDR3 DNA: TGTGCCAGCAGCTCTGGGGACAGGGGTGCGGAGACCCAGTACTTC. The gene calls are TRBV9 and TRBJ2-5; 10 bases align to TRBD1. Germline V lookup: CDR1 SGDLS, CDR2 YYNGEE. This CDR3 region has 15 residues. The J segment lost 5 bases and the V segment lost 4 bases, leaving 8 bases of the junction unmatched.

This clone was detected once. V usage is TRBV28 and J usage is TRBJ2-3; maybe TRBD1 (5 bases). Germline CDR1 and CDR2: MDHEN and SYDVKM. The CDR3 covers 15 residues. The V end was cut by 3 bases, the J end by 0 bases, with 10 bases between. CDR3 residues: CASSLGQSSTDTQYF. CDR3 DNA: TGTGCCAGCAGTTTGGGGCAGTCTAGCACAGATACGCAGTATTTT.

The chain recombines TRBV18 with TRBJ2-5; D possibly corresponds to TRBD1 (6 bases). Germline values: CDR1 KGHSH, CDR2 LQKENI. With 2 bases removed from V and 0 bases from J, the gap between germline ends came to 13 bases. The CDR3 extends over 16 amino acids. CDR3 bases: TGTGCCAGCTCACCATACTCGCAGGGGAACCAAGAGACCCAGTACTTC. As protein: CASSPYSQGNQETQYF.

This chain joins TRBV2 and TRBJ2-7, with 8 nucleotides matching TRBD2. The CDR3 has 13 amino acids. V lost 6 bases, J lost 5 bases, and 6 bases stayed unmatched. Germline V gives CDR1 SNHLY, CDR2 FYNNEI. CDR3 nucleotide sequence: TGTGCCAGCAGCCCCGGGGGGGGCAACGAGCAGTACTTC. Its protein product is CASSPGGGNEQYF.

The chain recombines TRBV4-3 with TRBJ2-4; D may be TRBD1 (5 bases). Germline CDR1 reads LGHNA; CDR2 reads YSLEER. The CDR3 is 16 residues long. V shed 2 bases and J shed 1 base, with 12 bases lying between them. The CDR3 region has the DNA TGCGCCAGCAGCCAAACCAGGGTTTTGGCCAAAAACATTCAGTACTTC. Protein product: CASSQTRVLAKNIQYF.

Written as DNA, the CDR3 is TGTGCCAGCAGCCCCGGACTAGCGGCCTACGAGCAGTACTTC. It translates to CASSPGLAAYEQYF. This chain links TRBV4-2 with TRBJ2-7; 10 bases agree with TRBD2. CDR1 is LGHNA, CDR2 YNFKEQ, per germline. V lost 4 bases to trimming and J lost 2 bases; unmatched junction nucleotides: 2. CDR3 length: 14 amino acids.

This clone is a singleton in its sample. The chain has TRBV7-9 and TRBJ2-7, with 7 bases lining up with TRBD2. The CDR3 contains 14 residues. V shed 5 bases and J 6 bases; nucleotides not matched to a gene: 10. Germline CDR1 and CDR2: SEHNR and FQNEAQ (reference sequence). The CDR3 nucleotides are TGTGCCAGCAGCCCATTAGCGGGTACCCTCGAGCAGTACTTC. This encodes CASSPLAGTLEQYF.

The CDR3 spells CAFEEGTPNQPQHF. CDR3 bases: TGTGCCTTCGAGGAGGGGACTCCAAATCAGCCCCAGCATTTT. The rearrangement links TRBV30 to TRBJ1-5; a weak D match, TRBD1 (5 bases). Trimming pared 7 bases from V and 4 bases from J, leaving 17 bases between. CDR3 size: 14 residues. Germline V gene lookup returns CDR1 GTSNPN and CDR2 SVGIG (reference sequence). The complete variable domain, with remaining parts taken from reference TRBV30 and TRBJ1-5, reads SQTIHQWPATLVQPVGSPLSLECTVEGTSNPNLYWYRQAAGRGLQLLFYSVGIGQISSEVPQNLSASRPQDRQFILSSKKLLLSDSGFYLCAFEEGTPNQPQHFGDGTRLSIL.

The rearrangement joins TRBV2 to TRBJ2-3; TRBD2 aligns across 13 bases. The J segment lost 3 bases and the V segment lost 7 bases, leaving 13 bases of the junction unmatched. Germline V lookup: CDR1 SNHLY, CDR2 FYNNEI. CDR3 length: 18 amino acids. CDR3 nucleotides: TGTGCCAGCACTAGGACTAGCGGGGGCCACTTGGGGACAGATACGCAGTATTTT. This encodes CASTRTSGGHLGTDTQYF.

This chain connects TRBV7-3 to TRBJ2-2; 7 bases align to TRBD2. This CDR3 has 18 residues. The ends lost 1 base at V and 3 bases at J; junction bases unmatched: 11. Germline assignment: CDR1 SGHTA and CDR2 FQGTGA. CDR3 loop: CASSLRGEGRYDTGELFF. CDR3 nucleotides: TGTGCCAGCAGCTTAAGGGGGGAGGGCCGCTATGACACCGGGGAGCTGTTTTTT.

The chain couples TRBV6-1 to TRBJ1-4; TRBD1 might be the D (5 bases). CDR3 size: 15 residues. CDR1 and CDR2 from the germline V gene are MNHNS and SASEGT. V was clipped by 6 bases and J by 8 bases, with 19 bases between them. Here the CDR3 DNA reads TGTGCCAGCAGCGTCGACCAGGGATTTGTGGAAAAACTGTTTTTT. Translated, it gives CASSVDQGFVEKLFF.

V usage is TRBV29-1 and J usage is TRBJ2-7, with 8 bases matching TRBD1. Per the germline V gene, CDR1 is SQVTM and CDR2 is ANQGSEA. The V gene end was trimmed by 4 bases and the J gene end by 4 bases; junction bases not matched to a gene: 6. This CDR3 has 13 amino acids. The CDR3 bases are TGCAGCGTTGGGCAGGGGGCGGAGTACGAGCAGTACTTC. Its translation: CSVGQGAEYEQYF.

The chain links TRBV7-2 to TRBJ1-1; 7 bases are shared with TRBD1. V trimming: 5 bases; J trimming: 4 bases; junction bases outside the gene matches: 10. CDR3 length: 15 amino acids. Germline V CDR1 and CDR2: SGHTA, FQGNSA. The CDR3 nucleotides are TGTGCCAGCAGCATACTACAGGGGTTGGGCACTGAAGCTTTCTTT. The encoded protein is CASSILQGLGTEAFF.